This T cell receptor (beta chain) was documented in a study of blood T cell repertoires in COVID-19. In germline, CDR1 is SEHNR, CDR2 FQNEAQ (reference sequence). This CDR3 comprises 15 residues. TCRdb keeps only in-frame clones here, not all; method: immunoSEQ multiplex PCR. The sample lists a few hundred thousand clones, around nine tenths occurring once. As concerns this clone: One end of the junction does not line up with germline, which may come from a read error.

The TCR was taken from a man between 35 and 55 years old who had recovered from COVID-19. This chain links TRBV7-9 with TRBJ1-1; no clear D. The sample consisted of PBMCs or T cells enriched from blood (not recorded which). DNA of the CDR3: TGTGCCAGCAGCCTAGCCGGGAAGCCTAACACTGAAGCTTTCTTT. It translates to CASSLAGKPNTEAFF.